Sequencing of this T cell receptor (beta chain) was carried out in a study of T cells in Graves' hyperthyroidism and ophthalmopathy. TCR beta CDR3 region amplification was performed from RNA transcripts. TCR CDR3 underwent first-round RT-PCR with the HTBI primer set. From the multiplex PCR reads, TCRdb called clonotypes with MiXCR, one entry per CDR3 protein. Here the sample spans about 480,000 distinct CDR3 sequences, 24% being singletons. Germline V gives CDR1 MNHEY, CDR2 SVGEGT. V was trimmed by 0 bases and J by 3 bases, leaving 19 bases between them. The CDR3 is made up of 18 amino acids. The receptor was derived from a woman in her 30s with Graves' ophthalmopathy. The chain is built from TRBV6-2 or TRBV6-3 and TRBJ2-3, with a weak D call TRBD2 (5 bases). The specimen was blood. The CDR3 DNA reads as TGTGCCAGCAGTTACTCGAGGGTCGTGGCTCGGCGGACAGATACGCAGTATTTT. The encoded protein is CASSYSRVVARRTDTQYF.